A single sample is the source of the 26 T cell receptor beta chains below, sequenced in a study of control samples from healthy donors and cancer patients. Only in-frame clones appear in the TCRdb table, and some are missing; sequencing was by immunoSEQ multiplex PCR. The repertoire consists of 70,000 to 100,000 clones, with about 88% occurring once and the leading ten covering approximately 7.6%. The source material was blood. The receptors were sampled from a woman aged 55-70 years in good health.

DNA for the CDR3: TGTGCCAGCTCACCTTCGGGACAGAACACTGAAGCTTTCTTT. This gives the protein CASSPSGQNTEAFF. The genes are TRBV18 and TRBJ1-1; possibly TRBD1 for D (6 bases). Germline V lookup: CDR1 KGHSH, CDR2 LQKENI. CDR3 size: 14 residues. V was clipped by 3 bases and J by 1 base, with 9 bases between them.

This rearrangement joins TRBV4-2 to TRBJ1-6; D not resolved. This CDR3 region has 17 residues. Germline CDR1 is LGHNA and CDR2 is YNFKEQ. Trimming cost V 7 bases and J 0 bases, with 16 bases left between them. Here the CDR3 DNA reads TGTGCCAGCACTAAAGGAACAGAAAGCTCCTATAATTCACCCCTCCACTTT. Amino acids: CASTKGTESSYNSPLHF.

DNA for the CDR3: TGTGCCAGCAGCCAACGGGACAGAAATTCACCCCTCCACTTT. Translating gives CASSQRDRNSPLHF. V is TRBV3-1 (or the pseudogene TRBV3-2) and J is TRBJ1-6; TRBD1 matches at 7 bases. CDR1 LGHDT and CDR2 YNNKEL come from the germline V gene (reference sequence). The V gene end was trimmed by 2 bases and the J gene end by 7 bases; junction bases not matched to a gene: 2. CDR3 length: 14 residues.

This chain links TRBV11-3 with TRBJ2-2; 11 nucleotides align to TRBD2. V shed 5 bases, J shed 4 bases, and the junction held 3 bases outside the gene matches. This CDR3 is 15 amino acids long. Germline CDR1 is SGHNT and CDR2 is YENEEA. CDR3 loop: CASSPLAGATGELFF. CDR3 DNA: TGTGCCAGCAGCCCACTAGCGGGGGCCACCGGGGAGCTGTTTTTT.

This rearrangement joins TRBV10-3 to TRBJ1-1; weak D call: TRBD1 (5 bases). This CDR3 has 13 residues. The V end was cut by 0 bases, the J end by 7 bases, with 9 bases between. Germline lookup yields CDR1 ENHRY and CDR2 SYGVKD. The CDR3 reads CAISESWDGEAFF. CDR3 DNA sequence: TGTGCCATCAGTGAGTCATGGGACGGTGAAGCTTTCTTT.

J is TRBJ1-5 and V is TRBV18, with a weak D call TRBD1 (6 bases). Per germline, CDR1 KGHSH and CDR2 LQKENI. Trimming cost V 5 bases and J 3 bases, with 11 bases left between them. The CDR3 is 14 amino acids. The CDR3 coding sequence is TGTGCCAGCTCATCGACAGGATCCAATCAGCCCCAGCATTTT. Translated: CASSSTGSNQPQHF.

CDR3 in amino acids: CATSDGSHSGQYF. In DNA form, the CDR3 reads TGTGCCACCAGTGATGGAAGCCACTCAGGGCAGTACTTC. V and J are TRBV24-1 and TRBJ2-7; D gene uncertain. This CDR3 is 13 amino acids long. Trimming shortened V by 3 bases and J by 9 bases, and 14 bases separated the two germline ends. Germline lookup yields CDR1 KGHDR and CDR2 SFDVKD.

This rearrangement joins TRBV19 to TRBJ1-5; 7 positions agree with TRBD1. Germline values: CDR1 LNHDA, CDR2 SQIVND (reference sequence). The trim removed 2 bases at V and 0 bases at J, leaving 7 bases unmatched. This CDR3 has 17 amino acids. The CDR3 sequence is CASSIPGQRFSNQPQHF. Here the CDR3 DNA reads TGTGCCAGTAGTATACCGGGACAGAGATTTAGCAATCAGCCCCAGCATTTT.

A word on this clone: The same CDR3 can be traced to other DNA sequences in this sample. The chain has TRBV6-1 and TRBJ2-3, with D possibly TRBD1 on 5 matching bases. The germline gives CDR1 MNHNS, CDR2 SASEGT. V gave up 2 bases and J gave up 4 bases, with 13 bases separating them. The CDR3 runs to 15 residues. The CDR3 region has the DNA TGTGCCAGCAGTGAACTGAAGGGGTCGGCAGATACGCAGTATTTT. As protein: CASSELKGSADTQYF.

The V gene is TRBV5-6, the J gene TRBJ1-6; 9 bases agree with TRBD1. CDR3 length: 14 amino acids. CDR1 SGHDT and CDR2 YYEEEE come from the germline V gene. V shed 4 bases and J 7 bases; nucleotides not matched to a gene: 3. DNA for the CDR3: TGTGCCAGCAGCATCGACAGGGGGAATTCACCCCTCCACTTT. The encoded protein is CASSIDRGNSPLHF.

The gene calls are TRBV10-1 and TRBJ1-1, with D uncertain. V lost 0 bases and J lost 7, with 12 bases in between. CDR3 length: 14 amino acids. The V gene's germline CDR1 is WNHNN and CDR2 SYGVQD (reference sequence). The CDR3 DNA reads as TGCGCCAGCAGTGAGTCGAATTCTTGGGGTGAAGCTTTCTTT. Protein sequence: CASSESNSWGEAFF.

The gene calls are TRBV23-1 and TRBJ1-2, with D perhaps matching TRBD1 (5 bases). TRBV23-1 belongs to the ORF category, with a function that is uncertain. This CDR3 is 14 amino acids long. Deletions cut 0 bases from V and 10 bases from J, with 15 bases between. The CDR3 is CASSQSEGLVVYTF. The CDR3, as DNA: TGCGCCAGCAGTCAATCGGAGGGGCTTGTAGTCTACACCTTC.

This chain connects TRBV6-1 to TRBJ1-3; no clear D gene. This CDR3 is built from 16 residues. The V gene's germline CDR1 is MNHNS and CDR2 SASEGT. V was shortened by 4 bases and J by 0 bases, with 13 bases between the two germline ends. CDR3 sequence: CASSVGLGNSGNTIYF. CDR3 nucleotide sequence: TGTGCCAGCAGTGTCGGACTGGGAAACTCTGGAAACACCATATATTTT.

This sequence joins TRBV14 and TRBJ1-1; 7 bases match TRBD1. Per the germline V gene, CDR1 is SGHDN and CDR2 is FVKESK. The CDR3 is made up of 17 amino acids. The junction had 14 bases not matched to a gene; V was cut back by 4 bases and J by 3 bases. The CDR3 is CASSPYRGSVEDTEAFF. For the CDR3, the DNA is TGTGCCAGCAGCCCCTACAGGGGATCGGTGGAGGACACTGAAGCTTTCTTT.

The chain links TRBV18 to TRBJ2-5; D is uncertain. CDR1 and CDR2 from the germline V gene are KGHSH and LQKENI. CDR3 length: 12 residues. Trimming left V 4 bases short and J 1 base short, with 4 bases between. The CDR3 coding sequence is TGTGCCAGCTCACTCCTCCAAGAGACCCAGTACTTC. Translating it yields CASSLLQETQYF.

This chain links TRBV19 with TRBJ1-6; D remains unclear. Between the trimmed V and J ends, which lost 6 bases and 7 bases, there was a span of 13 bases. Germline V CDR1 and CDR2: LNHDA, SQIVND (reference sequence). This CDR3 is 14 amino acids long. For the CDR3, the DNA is TGTGCCAGTAGATTCCGGGAGGCGAATTCACCCCTCCACTTT. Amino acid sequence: CASRFREANSPLHF.

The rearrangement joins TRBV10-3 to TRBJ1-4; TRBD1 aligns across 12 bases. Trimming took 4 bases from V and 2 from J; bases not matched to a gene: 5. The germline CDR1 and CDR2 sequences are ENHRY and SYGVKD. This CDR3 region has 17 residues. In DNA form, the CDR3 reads TGTGCCATCAGTGCGGGACAGGGGGCGACTACTAATGAAAAACTGTTTTTT. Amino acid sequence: CAISAGQGATTNEKLFF.

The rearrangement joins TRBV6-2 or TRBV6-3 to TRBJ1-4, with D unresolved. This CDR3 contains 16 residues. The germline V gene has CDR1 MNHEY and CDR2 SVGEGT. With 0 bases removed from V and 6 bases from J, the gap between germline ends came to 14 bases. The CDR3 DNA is TGTGCCAGCAGTTACTCGATTCTACCGGGATATGAAAAACTGTTTTTT. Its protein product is CASSYSILPGYEKLFF.

In DNA, the CDR3 is TGTGCCTGGAGTTGGGGAGGGAGTATAACCTACGAGCAGTACTTC. Encoded protein: CAWSWGGSITYEQYF. The V call is TRBV30, the J call TRBJ2-7; 7 bases agree with TRBD2. This CDR3 contains 15 residues. J lost 2 bases, V lost 2 bases, and 9 bases had no gene match. The germline V gene has CDR1 GTSNPN and CDR2 SVGIG (reference sequence).

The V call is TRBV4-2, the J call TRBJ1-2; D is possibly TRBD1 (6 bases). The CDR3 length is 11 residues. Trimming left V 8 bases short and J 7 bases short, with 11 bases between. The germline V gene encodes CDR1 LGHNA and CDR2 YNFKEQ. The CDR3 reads CASGGQIGYTF. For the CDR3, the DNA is TGTGCCAGCGGCGGACAGATTGGCTACACCTTC.

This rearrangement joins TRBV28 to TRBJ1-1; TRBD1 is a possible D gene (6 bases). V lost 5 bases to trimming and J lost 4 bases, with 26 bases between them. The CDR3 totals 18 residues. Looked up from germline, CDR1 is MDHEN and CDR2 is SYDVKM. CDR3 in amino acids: CASSVPLWPQQGATEAFF. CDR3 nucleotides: TGTGCCAGCAGTGTCCCATTGTGGCCGCAACAGGGCGCCACTGAAGCTTTCTTT.

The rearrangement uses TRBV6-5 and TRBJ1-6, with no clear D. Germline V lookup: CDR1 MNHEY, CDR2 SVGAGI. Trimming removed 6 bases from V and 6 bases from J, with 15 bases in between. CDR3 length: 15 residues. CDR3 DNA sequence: TGTGCCAGCAGAGCCGACCGCATCGGTAATTCACCCCTCCACTTT. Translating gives CASRADRIGNSPLHF.

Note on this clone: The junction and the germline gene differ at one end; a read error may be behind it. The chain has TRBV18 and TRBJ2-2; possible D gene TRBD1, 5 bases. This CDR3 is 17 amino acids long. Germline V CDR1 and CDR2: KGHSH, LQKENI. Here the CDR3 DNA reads TGTGCCAGCTCTCCCCGATCGAGGACAACGAACGCCGGGGAGCTGTTTTTT. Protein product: CASSPRSRTTNAGELFF. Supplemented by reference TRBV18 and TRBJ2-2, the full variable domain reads NAGVMQNPRHLVRRRGQEARLRCSPMKGHSHVYWYRQLPEEGLKFMVYLQKENIIDESGMPKERFSAEFPKEGPSILRIQQVVRGDSAAYFCASSPRSRTTNAGELFFGEGSRLTVL.

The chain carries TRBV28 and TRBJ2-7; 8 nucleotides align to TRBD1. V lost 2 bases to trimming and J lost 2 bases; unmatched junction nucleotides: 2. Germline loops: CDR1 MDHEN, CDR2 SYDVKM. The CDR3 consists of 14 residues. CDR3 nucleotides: TGTGCCAGCAGTTTAGGGACAGGTACCTACGAGCAGTACTTC. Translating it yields CASSLGTGTYEQYF.

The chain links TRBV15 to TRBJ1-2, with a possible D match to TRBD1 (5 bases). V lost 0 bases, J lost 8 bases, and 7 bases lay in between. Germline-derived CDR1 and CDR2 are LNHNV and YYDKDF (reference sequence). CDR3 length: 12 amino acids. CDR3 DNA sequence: TGTGCCACCAGCAGAGATGGGGGGGGCTACACCTTC. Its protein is CATSRDGGGYTF.

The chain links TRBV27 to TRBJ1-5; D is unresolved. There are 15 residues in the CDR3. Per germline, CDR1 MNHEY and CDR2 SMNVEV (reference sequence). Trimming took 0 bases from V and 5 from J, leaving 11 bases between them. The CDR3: CASSLSGSVYQPQHF. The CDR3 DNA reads TGTGCCAGCAGTTTATCCGGCAGTGTGTATCAGCCCCAGCATTTT.